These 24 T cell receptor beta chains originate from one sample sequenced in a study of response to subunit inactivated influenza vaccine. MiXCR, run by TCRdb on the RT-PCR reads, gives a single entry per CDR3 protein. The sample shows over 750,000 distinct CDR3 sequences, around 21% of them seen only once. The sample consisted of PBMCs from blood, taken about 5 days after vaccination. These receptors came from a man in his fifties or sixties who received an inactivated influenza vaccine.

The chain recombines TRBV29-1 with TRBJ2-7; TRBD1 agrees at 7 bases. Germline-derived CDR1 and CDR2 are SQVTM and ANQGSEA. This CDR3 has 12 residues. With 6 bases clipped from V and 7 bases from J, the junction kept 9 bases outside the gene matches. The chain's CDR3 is CSVGDRAGEQYF. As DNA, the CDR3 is TGCAGCGTGGGAGACAGGGCCGGGGAGCAGTACTTC.

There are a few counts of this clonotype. CDR3 sequence (DNA): TGTGCCAGCAGTTTAGAGAGTAGCTTGGGTGAGCAGTTCTTC. Translation: CASSLESSLGEQFF. The chain has TRBV12-3 or TRBV12-4 and TRBJ2-1; no reliable D call. Between the trimmed V and J ends, which lost 1 base and 9 bases, there was a span of 13 bases. The CDR3 has 14 amino acids.

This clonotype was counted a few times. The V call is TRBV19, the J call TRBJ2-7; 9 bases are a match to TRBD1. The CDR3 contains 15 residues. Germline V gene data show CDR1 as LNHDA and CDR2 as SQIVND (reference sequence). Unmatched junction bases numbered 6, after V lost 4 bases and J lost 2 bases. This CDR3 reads CASSKQGAGPYEQYF. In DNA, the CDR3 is TGTGCCAGTAGTAAACAGGGGGCTGGGCCCTACGAGCAGTACTTC.

For the CDR3, the DNA is TGTGCCATCGCCCTAGCGGGAAACAATGAGCAGTTCTTC. This codes for CAIALAGNNEQFF. V is TRBV10-3 and J is TRBJ2-1; 9 bases map to TRBD2. The CDR3 is 13 amino acids. The ends lost 8 bases at V and 5 bases at J; junction bases unmatched: 4. Per the germline V gene, CDR1 is ENHRY and CDR2 is SYGVKD.

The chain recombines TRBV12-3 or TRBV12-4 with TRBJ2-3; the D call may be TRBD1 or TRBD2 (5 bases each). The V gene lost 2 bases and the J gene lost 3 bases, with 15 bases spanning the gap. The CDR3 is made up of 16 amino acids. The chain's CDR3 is CASSLTIPWGTDTQYF. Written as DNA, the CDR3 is TGTGCCAGCAGTTTAACTATTCCCTGGGGGACAGATACGCAGTATTTT.

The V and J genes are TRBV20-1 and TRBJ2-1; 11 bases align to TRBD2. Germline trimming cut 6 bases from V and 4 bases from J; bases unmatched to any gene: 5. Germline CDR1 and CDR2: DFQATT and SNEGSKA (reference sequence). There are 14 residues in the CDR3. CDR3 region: CSAPGLAVYNEQFF. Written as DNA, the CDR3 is TGCAGTGCGCCGGGACTAGCGGTGTACAATGAGCAGTTCTTC.

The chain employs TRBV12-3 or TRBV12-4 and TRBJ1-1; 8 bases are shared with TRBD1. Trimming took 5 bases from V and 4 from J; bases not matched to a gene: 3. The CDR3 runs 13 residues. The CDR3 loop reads CASSTQGGTEAFF. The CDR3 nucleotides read TGTGCCAGCAGTACACAGGGGGGCACTGAAGCTTTCTTT.

The CDR3 region has the DNA TGCGCCAGCAGCTGGACGACGGACGCCGTCGGTGGCTACACCTTC. Its protein product is CASSWTTDAVGGYTF. This sequence joins TRBV5-1 and TRBJ1-2, with D uncertain. The CDR3 has 15 residues. The germline gives CDR1 SGHRS, CDR2 YFSETQ. V lost 3 bases, J lost 7 bases, and 19 bases lay in between. Full variable domain (missing parts from reference TRBV5-1 and TRBJ1-2): KAGVTQTPRYLIKTRGQQVTLSCSPISGHRSVSWYQQTPGQGLQFLFEYFSETQRNKGNFPGRFSGRQFSNSRSEMNVSTLELGDSALYLCASSWTTDAVGGYTFGSGTRLTVV.

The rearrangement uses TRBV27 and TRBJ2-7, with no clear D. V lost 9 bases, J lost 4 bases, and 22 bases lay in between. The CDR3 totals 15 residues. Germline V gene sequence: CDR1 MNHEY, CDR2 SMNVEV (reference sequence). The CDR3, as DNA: TGTGCCAGTTCTGCCTCACCGGGCCAACGGTACGAGCAGTACTTC. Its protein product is CASSASPGQRYEQYF.

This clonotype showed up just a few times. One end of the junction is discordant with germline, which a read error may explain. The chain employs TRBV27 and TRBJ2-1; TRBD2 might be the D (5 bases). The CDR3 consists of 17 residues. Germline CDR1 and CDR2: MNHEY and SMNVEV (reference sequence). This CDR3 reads CASSLSFRRSSYNEQFF. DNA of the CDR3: TGTGCCAGCAGCTTATCTTTCCGGAGGAGCTCCTACAATGAGCAGTTCTTC.

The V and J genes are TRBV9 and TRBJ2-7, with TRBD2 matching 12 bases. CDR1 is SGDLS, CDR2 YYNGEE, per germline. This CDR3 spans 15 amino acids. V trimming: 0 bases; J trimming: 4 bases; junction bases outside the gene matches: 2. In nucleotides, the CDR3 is TGTGCCAGCAGCGTAGAGGGACTAGCGGGTTACGAGCAGTACTTC. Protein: CASSVEGLAGYEQYF.

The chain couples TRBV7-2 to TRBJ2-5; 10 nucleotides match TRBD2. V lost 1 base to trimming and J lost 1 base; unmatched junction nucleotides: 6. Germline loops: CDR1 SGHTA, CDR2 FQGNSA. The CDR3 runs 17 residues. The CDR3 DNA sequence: TGTGCCAGCAGCTTAGGTGACAGGACTAGCGGCCAAGAGACCCAGTACTTC. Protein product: CASSLGDRTSGQETQYF.

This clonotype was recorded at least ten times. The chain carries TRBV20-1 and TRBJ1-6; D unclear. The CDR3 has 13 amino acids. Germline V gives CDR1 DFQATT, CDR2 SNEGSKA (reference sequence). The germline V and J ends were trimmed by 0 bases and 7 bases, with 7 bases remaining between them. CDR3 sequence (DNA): TGCAGTGCTAGAGATTTTCCAAATTCACCCCTCCACTTT. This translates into CSARDFPNSPLHF.

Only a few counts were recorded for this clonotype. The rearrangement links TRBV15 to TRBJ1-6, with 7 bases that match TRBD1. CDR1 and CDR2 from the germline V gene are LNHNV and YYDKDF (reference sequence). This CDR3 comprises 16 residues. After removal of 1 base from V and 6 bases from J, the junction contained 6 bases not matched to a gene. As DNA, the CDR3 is TGTGCCACCAGCAGAGGGCCGGGACAGATTAATTCACCCCTCCACTTT. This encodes CATSRGPGQINSPLHF.

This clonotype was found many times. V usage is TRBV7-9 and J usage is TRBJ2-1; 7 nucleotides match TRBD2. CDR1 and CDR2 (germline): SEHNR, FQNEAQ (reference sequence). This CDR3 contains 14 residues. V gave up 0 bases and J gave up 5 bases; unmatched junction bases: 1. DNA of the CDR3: TGTGCCAGCAGCTTAGCAGGACTAGACAATGAGCAGTTCTTC. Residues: CASSLAGLDNEQFF.

In DNA form, the CDR3 reads TGTGCCAGCAGCTCAGGCGCGCGGGGGGTGGATACGCAGTATTTT. This sequence encodes CASSSGARGVDTQYF. The rearrangement links TRBV7-2 to TRBJ2-3, with 8 bases aligning to TRBD2. This CDR3 comprises 15 residues. Germline V gene sequence: CDR1 SGHTA, CDR2 FQGNSA. V was clipped by 4 bases and J by 6 bases; unmatched bases: 9.

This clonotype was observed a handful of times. For the CDR3, the DNA is TGTGCCACCAGTGATTTAGAAGGGGCAAGAGAGACCCAGTACTTC. It translates to CATSDLEGARETQYF. The chain has TRBV24-1 and TRBJ2-5; possible D gene TRBD1, 5 bases. Per germline, CDR1 KGHDR and CDR2 SFDVKD. V was clipped by 1 base and J by 4 bases, with 12 bases between them. CDR3 length: 15 amino acids.

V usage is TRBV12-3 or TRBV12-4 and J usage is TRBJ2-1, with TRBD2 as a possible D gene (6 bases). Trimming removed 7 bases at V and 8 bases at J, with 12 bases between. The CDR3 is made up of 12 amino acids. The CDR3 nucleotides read TGTGCCAGCAAACGCGGGATAGATGAGCAGTTCTTC. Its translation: CASKRGIDEQFF.

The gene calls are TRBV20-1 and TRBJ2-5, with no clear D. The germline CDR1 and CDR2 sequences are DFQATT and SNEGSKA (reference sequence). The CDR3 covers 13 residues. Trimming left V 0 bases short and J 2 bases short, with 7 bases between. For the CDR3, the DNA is TGCAGTGCTAGAGATTTAGCACAAGAGACCCAGTACTTC. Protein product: CSARDLAQETQYF.

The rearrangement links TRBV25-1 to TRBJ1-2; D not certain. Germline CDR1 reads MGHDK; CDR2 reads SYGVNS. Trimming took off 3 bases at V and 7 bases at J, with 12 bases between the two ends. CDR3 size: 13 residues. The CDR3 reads CASSDHKISGYTF. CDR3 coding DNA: TGTGCCAGCAGTGACCACAAGATAAGTGGCTACACCTTC.

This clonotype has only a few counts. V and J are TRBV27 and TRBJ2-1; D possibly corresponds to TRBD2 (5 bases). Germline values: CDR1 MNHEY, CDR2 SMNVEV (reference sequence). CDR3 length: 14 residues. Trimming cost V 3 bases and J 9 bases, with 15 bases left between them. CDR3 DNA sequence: TGTGCCAGCAGTTTCCTTCTTCTACGGGGTGAGCAGTTCTTC. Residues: CASSFLLLRGEQFF.

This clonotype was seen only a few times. The CDR3 loop is CASSFTSGKETQYF. DNA for the CDR3: TGTGCCAGCAGCTTTACTAGCGGGAAAGAGACCCAGTACTTC. The chain links TRBV7-2 to TRBJ2-5; 10 bases line up with TRBD2. Germline loops: CDR1 SGHTA, CDR2 FQGNSA. CDR3 length: 14 residues. J lost 3 bases, V lost 3 bases, and 1 base had no gene match.

CDR3 amino acids: CAISESTRYNEQFF. For the CDR3, the DNA is TGTGCCATCAGTGAGTCGACTCGGTACAATGAGCAGTTCTTC. The chain combines TRBV10-3 with TRBJ2-1, with unresolved D. Trimming took 0 bases from V and 4 from J, leaving 7 bases between them. CDR3 length: 14 residues. Germline V gene data show CDR1 as ENHRY and CDR2 as SYGVKD.

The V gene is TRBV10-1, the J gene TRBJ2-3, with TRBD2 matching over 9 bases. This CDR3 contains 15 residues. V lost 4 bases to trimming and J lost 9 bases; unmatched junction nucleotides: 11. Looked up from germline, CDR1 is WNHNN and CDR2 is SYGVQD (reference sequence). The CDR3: CASSASSGGRRTQYF. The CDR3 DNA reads TGCGCCAGCAGTGCAAGTAGCGGGGGCAGGAGGACGCAGTATTTT.